This T cell receptor (beta chain) is from a study of blood T cell repertoires in COVID-19. The method was immunoSEQ multiplex PCR; TCRdb's version includes in-frame clones alone and lacks a portion of them. The repertoire has hundreds of thousands of clones, roughly 85% of them found once; the top ten carry roughly 9.4%. Germline-derived CDR1 and CDR2 are MNHEY and SVGEGT. Unmatched junction bases numbered 0, after V lost 9 bases and J lost 1 base. The CDR3 is 12 residues long. The TCR was taken from a woman aged 50 to 60 who had recovered from COVID-19. This chain joins TRBV6-2 or TRBV6-3 and TRBJ2-7; 10 positions agree with TRBD2. Sample: peripheral blood. CDR3 DNA: TGTGCCAGTAGCGGGGGGTCCTACGAGCAGTACTTC. Residues: CASSGGSYEQYF.